This T cell receptor (beta chain) was found in a study of blood T cell repertoires in COVID-19. The table came from immunoSEQ multiplex PCR; TCRdb's copy has only in-frame clones and leaves some out. This repertoire shows approximately 38,000 clones, approximately 90% found once; its top ten account for 4.7%. The J segment lost 6 bases and the V segment lost 1 base, leaving 4 bases of the junction unmatched. The CDR3 loop spans 16 amino acids. From germline, CDR1 is KGHDR and CDR2 SFDVKD. The genes are TRBV24-1 and TRBJ2-1; 11 bases agree with TRBD2. What was sequenced was peripheral blood. The receptor comes from a man aged 60 to 69 with COVID-19, enrolled during active disease. CDR3 amino acids: CATSDLSSGRLNEQFF. CDR3 in DNA: TGTGCCACCAGTGATTTATCTAGCGGGAGGCTCAATGAGCAGTTCTTC.